Each of the 25 T cell receptor beta chains below was sequenced from the same sample in a study of OX40 agonist ivuxolimab in advanced cancers. This table comes from immunoSEQ multiplex PCR, and its TCRdb copy is limited to in-frame clones, with some not included. The sample gives some 87,000 clones, 75% to 95% of which show up once; 0.43% is in the top ten. The sequenced sample was CD4+ or CD8+ T cells sorted from blood, obtained in a trial of the OX40 agonist ivuxolimab. These receptors were taken from an adult with an advanced solid tumor such as melanoma, head and neck, liver or kidney cancer.

About this clone itself: One end of the junction varies from germline; a read error may be responsible. The chain has TRBV27 and TRBJ2-1; 8 bases agree with TRBD2. CDR1 and CDR2 (germline): MNHEY, SMNVEV (reference sequence). The CDR3 runs 14 residues. The DNA for the CDR3 is TGTGCCAGCAGGTACGGGAGGGCCTATAATGAGCAGTTCTTC. It translates to CASRYGRAYNEQFF.

The V call is TRBV6-1, the J call TRBJ1-4; 7 nucleotides agree with TRBD1. CDR1 and CDR2 from the germline V gene are MNHNS and SASEGT. CDR3 length: 16 residues. With V trimmed by 0 bases and J by 8 bases, 9 bases remained unmatched. For the CDR3, the DNA is TGTGCCAGCAGTGAAGCCCAGACAGGGTTTCAGGAAAAACTGTTTTTT. Its translation: CASSEAQTGFQEKLFF.

The V call is TRBV25-1, the J call TRBJ2-7; TRBD1 matches at 7 bases. Germline CDR1 and CDR2: MGHDK and SYGVNS. After removal of 8 bases from V and 4 bases from J, the junction contained 11 bases not matched to a gene. The CDR3 runs to 14 residues. The DNA of the CDR3 is TGTGCCAGCTCCCCTAGGACAGGAAGTTACGAGCAGTACTTC. This translates into CASSPRTGSYEQYF.

This chain uses TRBV7-9 with TRBJ2-3; 10 nucleotides align to TRBD1. The CDR3 length is 15 residues. J gave up 3 bases and V 7 bases, and 7 bases lay outside the gene matches. Germline assignment: CDR1 SEHNR and CDR2 FQNEAQ (reference sequence). CDR3 bases: TGTGCCAGCACCGGGACAGGGGCTCGGACAGATACGCAGTATTTT. It codes for CASTGTGARTDTQYF.

The rearrangement uses TRBV19 and TRBJ2-3; D might be TRBD2 (6 bases). CDR1 and CDR2 (germline): LNHDA, SQIVND (reference sequence). This CDR3 has 14 amino acids. V gave up 8 bases and J gave up 0 bases, with 12 bases separating them. The CDR3 DNA sequence: TGTGCCAGTGGGACGGGGGTGAGCACAGATACGCAGTATTTT. Translated, it gives CASGTGVSTDTQYF. The entire variable domain, with the rest obtained from reference TRBV19 and TRBJ2-3, is as follows: DGGITQSPKYLFRKEGQNVTLSCEQNLNHDAMYWYRQDPGQGLRLIYYSQIVNDFQKGDIAEGYSVSREKKESFPLTVTSAQKNPTAFYLCASGTGVSTDTQYFGPGTRLTVL.

This rearrangement joins TRBV11-2 to TRBJ1-4, with a weak D call TRBD1 (6 bases). Germline values: CDR1 SGHAT, CDR2 FQNNGV. The CDR3 consists of 15 residues. The germline V and J ends were trimmed by 4 bases and 6 bases, with 15 bases remaining between them. The CDR3 DNA is TGTGCCAGCAGCTCATTGGGGGGCGGGGATGAAAAACTGTTTTTT. As protein: CASSSLGGGDEKLFF.

The gene calls are TRBV4-2 and TRBJ1-2; TRBD1 matches 7 bases. Per the germline V gene, CDR1 is LGHNA and CDR2 is YNFKEQ. There are 15 residues in the CDR3. The trim removed 1 base at V and 2 bases at J, leaving 4 bases unmatched. This CDR3 reads CASSQGAGQNYGYTF. The CDR3 bases are TGTGCCAGCAGCCAAGGAGCGGGACAGAACTATGGCTACACCTTC.

This clone was seen a handful of times. This sequence joins TRBV7-2 and TRBJ1-5; D is uncertain. Trimming took 2 bases from V and 0 from J, leaving 5 bases between them. The CDR3 loop spans 14 amino acids. The germline CDR1 and CDR2 sequences are SGHTA and FQGNSA. CDR3 region: CASSLRDSNQPQHF. The DNA of the CDR3 is TGTGCCAGCAGCTTAAGGGATAGCAATCAGCCCCAGCATTTT.

This chain uses TRBV6-6 with TRBJ2-7, with D perhaps assigned TRBD1 or TRBD2 (6 bases each). CDR3 length: 11 amino acids. Trimming removed 9 bases at V and 9 bases at J, with 15 bases between. CDR1 is MNHNY, CDR2 SVGAGI, per germline (reference sequence). CDR3 region: CASTVGGGQYF. CDR3 DNA sequence: TGTGCCAGTACCGTCGGGGGCGGGCAGTACTTC.

The chain is built from TRBV18 and TRBJ1-1, with D hard to call. The V gene's germline CDR1 is KGHSH and CDR2 LQKENI. The V and J ends lost 2 bases and 7 bases respectively, with 11 bases between them. CDR3 size: 13 residues. The CDR3 here is CASSPMAGLEAFF. The CDR3 DNA follows: TGTGCCAGCTCACCAATGGCAGGCCTTGAAGCTTTCTTT.

The chain links TRBV9 to TRBJ2-1, with D possibly TRBD2 on 6 matching bases. This CDR3 has 18 amino acids. CDR1 is SGDLS, CDR2 YYNGEE, per germline. The V end lost 0 bases, the J end lost 5 bases, and 21 bases lay between the germline ends. CDR3 DNA: TGTGCCAGCAGCGTAGTAAGGACGGGAGCGGGCAGGGACAATGAGCAGTTCTTC. This translates into CASSVVRTGAGRDNEQFF.

The chain recombines TRBV4-1 with TRBJ1-5; possibly TRBD1 for D (6 bases). CDR3 length: 15 amino acids. The germline V and J ends were trimmed by 1 base and 6 bases, with 13 bases remaining between them. In germline, CDR1 is MGHRA, CDR2 YSYEKL. CDR3 DNA sequence: TGCGCCAGCAGCCAAGGACCCGGAGGGGGTCAGCCCCAGCATTTT. Residues: CASSQGPGGGQPQHF.

This clone was picked up a small number of times. V is TRBV28 and J is TRBJ2-7; D unresolved. This CDR3 is 13 amino acids long. Germline CDR1 MDHEN, CDR2 SYDVKM. V gave up 5 bases and J gave up 3 bases, with 11 bases separating them. The CDR3 sequence is CASSPGRVYEQYF. The CDR3 nucleotides read TGTGCCAGCAGTCCCGGACGGGTCTACGAGCAGTACTTC.

The chain combines TRBV19 with TRBJ1-6; weak D call: TRBD1 (6 bases). This CDR3 has 15 residues. Trimming stripped 6 bases from V and 4 bases from J, with 13 bases between. Germline V gives CDR1 LNHDA, CDR2 SQIVND (reference sequence). The CDR3 DNA sequence: TGTGCCAGTAGGCCCACAGGGACTTATAATTCACCCCTCCACTTT. It codes for CASRPTGTYNSPLHF.

Here the CDR3 reads CASISDGTYEQYF. The CDR3 region has the DNA TGTGCCAGCATCTCTGACGGGACCTACGAGCAGTACTTC. V gene TRBV28 combines with J gene TRBJ2-7, with a possible D match to TRBD2 (5 bases). Trimming left V 7 bases short and J 2 bases short, with 12 bases between. The CDR3 has 13 amino acids. Germline assignment: CDR1 MDHEN and CDR2 SYDVKM.

The rearrangement links TRBV14 to TRBJ2-5; perhaps TRBD2 as D (5 bases). V was trimmed by 2 bases and J by 5 bases, leaving 15 bases between them. This CDR3 region has 15 residues. The germline V gene has CDR1 SGHDN and CDR2 FVKESK. The CDR3 loop is CASSQSRGLRETQYF. In DNA form, the CDR3 reads TGTGCCAGCAGCCAATCGCGAGGGCTAAGGGAGACCCAGTACTTC.

The genes are TRBV4-2 and TRBJ2-3; D is possibly TRBD2 (5 bases). The CDR3 extends over 17 amino acids. Germline CDR1 and CDR2: LGHNA and YNFKEQ. V was cut by 1 base and J by 2 bases, with 16 bases left in between. DNA for the CDR3: TGTGCCAGCAGCCAAGGAGGTGGGAGTCCCTACACAGATACGCAGTATTTT. It codes for CASSQGGGSPYTDTQYF.

The chain combines TRBV5-1 with TRBJ2-2; TRBD1 matches 7 bases. Trimming cost V 4 bases and J 8 bases; bases outside gene matches: 5. Germline V gene data show CDR1 as SGHRS and CDR2 as YFSETQ. The CDR3 extends over 13 amino acids. Here the CDR3 reads CASSPMTGGELFF. CDR3 nucleotides: TGCGCCAGCAGCCCGATGACAGGGGGGGAGCTGTTTTTT.

This clone appeared a single time. The chain recombines TRBV5-1 with TRBJ2-5, with D perhaps matching TRBD2 (6 bases). The CDR3 covers 16 residues. CDR1 and CDR2 from the germline V gene are SGHRS and YFSETQ. V lost 4 bases to trimming and J lost 1 base, with 17 bases between them. The DNA for the CDR3 is TGCGCCAGCAGCCCGCGACTGGCGGGGACCCAAGAGACCCAGTACTTC. Encoded protein: CASSPRLAGTQETQYF.

The chain joins TRBV5-5 to TRBJ1-1; TRBD1 matches 7 bases. The germline V gene has CDR1 SGHKS and CDR2 YYEKEE (reference sequence). The CDR3 sequence is 14 residues long. J gave up 7 bases and V 4 bases, and 10 bases lay outside the gene matches. The CDR3 reads CASSGYRGANEAFF. CDR3 sequence (DNA): TGTGCCAGCAGCGGATACAGGGGCGCGAATGAAGCTTTCTTT.

This chain connects TRBV9 to TRBJ2-3; TRBD2 is a possible D gene (6 bases). Germline values: CDR1 SGDLS, CDR2 YYNGEE. The V end lost 4 bases, the J end lost 9 bases, and 12 bases lay between the germline ends. CDR3 length: 12 amino acids. CDR3 DNA: TGTGCCAGCAGCCTGGACTACTACACGCAGTATTTT. Protein product: CASSLDYYTQYF. The variable domain in full, completed from reference TRBV9 and TRBJ2-3, reads DSGVTQTPKHLITATGQRVTLRCSPRSGDLSVYWYQQSLDQGLQFLIQYYNGEERAKGNILERFSAQQFPDLHSELNLSSLELGDSALYFCASSLDYYTQYFGPGTRLTVL.

This chain uses TRBV4-1 with TRBJ1-2; 10 nucleotides agree with TRBD1. The CDR3 is made up of 17 amino acids. CDR1 and CDR2 from the germline V gene are MGHRA and YSYEKL. V lost 1 base, J lost 8 bases, and 13 bases stayed unmatched. The CDR3 loop is CASSQGQGAGVAWGYTF. The CDR3, as DNA: TGCGCCAGCAGCCAAGGACAGGGGGCGGGCGTCGCGTGGGGCTACACCTTC.

This chain links TRBV5-1 with TRBJ2-2, with 7 bases aligning to TRBD2. The CDR3 totals 15 residues. Unmatched junction bases numbered 11, after V lost 4 bases and J lost 8 bases. The germline V gene encodes CDR1 SGHRS and CDR2 YFSETQ. CDR3 in amino acids: CASSPLSPGLGELFF. The CDR3 coding sequence is TGCGCCAGCAGCCCCCTTTCCCCGGGACTAGGGGAGCTGTTTTTT.

Details on this clone: The sample contains more than one DNA sequence encoding this CDR3. V and J are TRBV18 and TRBJ2-5; 8 bases line up with TRBD2. The CDR3 loop spans 15 amino acids. CDR1 and CDR2 (germline): KGHSH, LQKENI. V gave up 0 bases and J gave up 5 bases; unmatched junction bases: 5. The CDR3 protein is CASSPPGLAGETQYF. In DNA, the CDR3 is TGTGCCAGCTCACCACCCGGACTAGCCGGGGAGACCCAGTACTTC. Full variable domain (rest looked up from reference TRBV18 and TRBJ2-5): NAGVMQNPRHLVRRRGQEARLRCSPMKGHSHVYWYRQLPEEGLKFMVYLQKENIIDESGMPKERFSAEFPKEGPSILRIQQVVRGDSAAYFCASSPPGLAGETQYFGPGTRLLVL.

In its sample, this clone was seen once. The chain combines TRBV7-9 with TRBJ2-3; either TRBD1 or TRBD2 may supply D (5 bases each). With 6 bases removed from V and 9 bases from J, the gap between germline ends came to 13 bases. Germline lookup yields CDR1 SEHNR and CDR2 FQNEAQ (reference sequence). The CDR3 has 12 amino acids. This CDR3 is CASRRDLGTQYF. In DNA form, the CDR3 reads TGTGCCAGCAGAAGGGACCTCGGGACGCAGTATTTT.